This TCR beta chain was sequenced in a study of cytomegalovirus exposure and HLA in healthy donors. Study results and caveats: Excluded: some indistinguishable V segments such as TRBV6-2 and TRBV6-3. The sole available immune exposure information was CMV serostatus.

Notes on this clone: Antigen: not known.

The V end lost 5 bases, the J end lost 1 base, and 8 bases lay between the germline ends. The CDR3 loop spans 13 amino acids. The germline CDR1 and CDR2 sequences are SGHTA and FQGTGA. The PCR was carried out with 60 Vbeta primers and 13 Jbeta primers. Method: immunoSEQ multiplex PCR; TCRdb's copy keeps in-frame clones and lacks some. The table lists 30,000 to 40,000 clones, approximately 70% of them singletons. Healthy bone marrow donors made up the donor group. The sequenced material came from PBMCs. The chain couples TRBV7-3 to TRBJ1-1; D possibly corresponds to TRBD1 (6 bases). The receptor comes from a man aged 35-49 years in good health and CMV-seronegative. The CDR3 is CASSQQGNTEAFF. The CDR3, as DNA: TGTGCCAGCAGCCAACAGGGGAACACTGAAGCTTTCTTT.